A few counts support the clone carrying this T cell receptor beta chain. Its antigen is currently unknown. A much larger clone lies a single base off, so this may be a read error. Three rounds of nested PCR, following a modified ARM-PCR protocol, produced the TCRbeta library. TCRdb reprocessed the multiplex PCR reads via MiXCR and lists one record per CDR3 protein. The data hold 60,000 to 90,000 distinct CDR3 sequences, with around 70% observed a single time. Between the trimmed V and J ends, which lost 4 bases and 8 bases, there was a span of 22 bases. Germline assignment: CDR1 DFQATT and CDR2 SNEGSKA (reference sequence). The CDR3 spans 15 residues. This specimen comes from a study of tumor and adjacent non-tumor tissue in lung cancer. As for the study in general: Aged about 31 to 76 years, patients included roughly eleven men and 4 or 5 women with stage I to III disease. Each sample yielded a few million productive TCRbeta reads on average. Study-level findings and limits: Normal lung showed higher cumulative top 100 clone frequency than tumor.

No cell sorting was done before RNA was extracted from the tissue. Distant lung tissue was collected more than 3 cm away from the tumor edge. This clonotype was obtained from a woman aged 45-65 years with non-small cell lung cancer. The sample taken for sequencing was distant non-tumor lung tissue. The chain joins TRBV20-1 to TRBJ2-3, with a tentative D call TRBD2 (7 bases). The CDR3 spells CSAMIAGGIQGTQYF. The CDR3 DNA reads TGCAGTGCTATGATAGCGGGCGGAATACAGGGTACGCAGTATTTT.